A single sample is the source of the 22 T cell receptor beta chains below, sequenced in a study of Graves' ophthalmopathy and Graves' hyperthyroidism. Amplification of the TCR beta CDR3 regions used RNA transcripts (as template). HTBI primers were used in a first-round RT-PCR, which preceded a second-round multiplex PCR. TCRdb re-analysed the multiplex PCR reads in MiXCR, keeping a single row per CDR3 protein. The repertoire includes around 1,200,000 distinct CDR3 sequences, about 36% of them detected once, and more than 9.5% sits in the top ten. Sequenced: peripheral blood or thyroid tissue (not recorded which). Source of these receptors: an adult man with Graves' hyperthyroidism.

V is TRBV29-1 and J is TRBJ1-1; D remains unclear. Trimming left V 7 bases short and J 5 bases short, with 11 bases between. The CDR3 length is 11 residues. Germline V gives CDR1 SQVTM, CDR2 ANQGSEA. The CDR3 bases are TGCAGCGCCGTCAATAGGACTGAAGCTTTCTTT. The encoded protein is CSAVNRTEAFF.

This clonotype showed up many times. The chain has TRBV20-1 and TRBJ1-1, with D maybe TRBD1 (5 bases). CDR3 length: 12 amino acids. CDR1 and CDR2 (germline): DFQATT, SNEGSKA (reference sequence). Between the trimmed V and J ends, which lost 1 base and 8 bases, there was a span of 11 bases. CDR3 coding DNA: TGCAGTGCTAGAGGAAGGGGCGGCGAAGCTTTCTTT. Translating it yields CSARGRGGEAFF.

This clonotype appeared many times. The chain recombines TRBV7-9 with TRBJ2-5; D not certain. Trimming stripped 5 bases from V and 5 bases from J, with 12 bases between. The CDR3 extends over 13 amino acids. The germline CDR1 and CDR2 sequences are SEHNR and FQNEAQ (reference sequence). In nucleotides, the CDR3 is TGTGCCAGCAGCGTATACGGTGGGGAGACCCAGTACTTC. Translation: CASSVYGGETQYF.

The chain is built from TRBV15 and TRBJ1-2, with D unclear. CDR3 length equals 14 residues. CDR1 is LNHNV and CDR2 is YYDKDF in the germline V gene (reference sequence). The ends were cut back, 3 bases at V and 4 bases at J, with 12 bases in the middle. As DNA, the CDR3 is TGTGCCACCAGCAGCCTCCGGGGTACCTATGGCTACACCTTC. It encodes CATSSLRGTYGYTF. The entire variable domain, with the rest obtained from reference TRBV15 and TRBJ1-2, is as follows: DAMVIQNPRYQVTQFGKPVTLSCSQTLNHNVMYWYQQKSSQAPKLLFHYYDKDFNNEADTPDNFQSRRPNTSFCFLDIRSPGLGDTAMYLCATSSLRGTYGYTFGSGTRLTVV.

The chain links TRBV2 to TRBJ2-7; TRBD1 is a possible D gene (6 bases). CDR1 and CDR2 from the germline V gene are SNHLY and FYNNEI. This CDR3 spans 14 amino acids. The V end lost 8 bases, the J end lost 2 bases, and 16 bases lay between the germline ends. The DNA for the CDR3 is TGTGCCAGCTCACCACCGTGGGGGCCCTACGAGCAGTACTTC. As protein: CASSPPWGPYEQYF.

This clonotype was recorded many times. The chain employs TRBV7-3 and TRBJ1-6; no clear D. The CDR3 runs to 16 residues. V lost 1 base and J lost 3, with 10 bases in between. From germline, CDR1 is SGHTA and CDR2 FQGTGA. CDR3 protein: CASSLKGHLYNSPLHF. The DNA of the CDR3 is TGTGCCAGCAGCTTAAAAGGTCATCTCTATAATTCACCCCTCCACTTT.

This clonotype has a count of ten or more. The chain uses TRBV5-1 and TRBJ1-6; D gene uncertain. With 0 bases removed from V and 8 bases from J, the gap between germline ends came to 6 bases. The germline V gene has CDR1 SGHRS and CDR2 YFSETQ. The CDR3 has 13 amino acids. This chain's CDR3 is CASSLAPDSPLHF. CDR3 DNA: TGCGCCAGCAGCTTGGCCCCGGATTCACCCCTCCACTTT.

V is TRBV7-2 and J is TRBJ2-7, with D possibly being TRBD1 (6 bases). CDR1 is SGHTA and CDR2 is FQGNSA in the germline V gene. Trimming removed 5 bases from V and 2 bases from J, with 22 bases in between. This CDR3 region has 17 residues. DNA for the CDR3: TGTGCCAGCAGCCCAGAAAGCACTAGGGGGATTACCTACGAGCAGTACTTC. The encoded protein is CASSPESTRGITYEQYF.

This clonotype was detected many times. The gene calls are TRBV2 and TRBJ2-7; no clear D gene. CDR3 length: 14 residues. The germline V and J ends were trimmed by 3 bases and 0 bases, with 9 bases remaining between them. The germline V gene has CDR1 SNHLY and CDR2 FYNNEI. CDR3 region: CASSDTAGSYEQYF. In DNA form, the CDR3 reads TGTGCCAGCAGTGACACCGCCGGCTCCTACGAGCAGTACTTC. Filled out from reference TRBV2 and TRBJ2-7, the complete variable domain reads EPEVTQTPSHQVTQMGQEVILRCVPISNHLYFYWYRQILGQKVEFLVSFYNNEISEKSEIFDDQFSVERPDGSNFTLKIRSTKLEDSAMYFCASSDTAGSYEQYFGPGTRLTVT.

The table lists this clonotype with many counts. The V and J genes are TRBV6-6 and TRBJ2-7, with TRBD2 matching 7 bases. Germline V gene sequence: CDR1 MNHNY, CDR2 SVGAGI (reference sequence). The junction had 7 bases not matched to a gene; V was cut back by 8 bases and J by 6 bases. The CDR3 loop spans 12 amino acids. The DNA for the CDR3 is TGTGCCAGCCTCTCGGGAGGTTCCGAGCAGTACTTC. This encodes CASLSGGSEQYF.

V is TRBV19 and J is TRBJ2-7, with a possible D match to TRBD2 (5 bases). V lost 6 bases to trimming and J lost 4 bases, with 13 bases between them. The CDR3 extends over 13 amino acids. CDR1 and CDR2 (germline): LNHDA, SQIVND (reference sequence). The DNA of the CDR3 is TGTGCCAGTAGCTCGGCCCGAGGGTACGAGCAGTACTTC. This encodes CASSSARGYEQYF.

With respect to this clonotype: A junction end diverges from the germline sequence, so it may reflect a read error. The chain is built from TRBV6-2 or TRBV6-3 and TRBJ2-7; D is possibly TRBD2 (5 bases). The length of the CDR3 is 11 residues. Germline-derived CDR1 and CDR2 are MNHEY and SVGEGT. The CDR3: CASSTPGSPSF. CDR3 bases: TGTGCCAGCAGTACACCGGGATCACCCAGCTTC.

In this sample, this clonotype turned up many times. The chain couples TRBV15 to TRBJ1-5; possibly TRBD1 for D (6 bases). The germline gives CDR1 LNHNV, CDR2 YYDKDF (reference sequence). The CDR3 consists of 14 residues. The V end was cut by 1 base, the J end by 7 bases, with 11 bases between. The CDR3 protein is CATSRGGRGQPQHF. The DNA for the CDR3 is TGTGCCACCAGCAGAGGCGGCAGGGGACAGCCCCAGCATTTT.

This clonotype was seen ten or more times. The CDR3 loop reads CASSLVPTGGSYGYTF. CDR3 nucleotides: TGTGCCAGCAGCTTAGTGCCGACAGGTGGAAGCTATGGCTACACCTTC. V is TRBV7-8 and J is TRBJ1-2, with a weak D call TRBD1 (6 bases). The CDR3 consists of 16 residues. Germline V CDR1 and CDR2: SGHVS, FQNEAQ. Between the trimmed V and J ends, which lost 1 base and 4 bases, there was a span of 16 bases.

This clonotype appeared many times. The V gene is TRBV7-2, the J gene TRBJ1-2; D unclear. Germline-derived CDR1 and CDR2 are SGHTA and FQGNSA. CDR3 length: 14 amino acids. The germline V and J ends were trimmed by 7 bases and 8 bases, with 20 bases remaining between them. For the CDR3, the DNA is TGTGCCAGCACCCCACGGGGAAGGGTAGGCGGCTACACCTTC. Its translation: CASTPRGRVGGYTF.

This clonotype was seen at least ten times. The CDR3 region is CASSPTFQGAIDSPLHF. The CDR3 DNA is TGTGCCAGCAGCCCGACATTCCAGGGGGCAATCGATTCACCCCTCCACTTT. The rearrangement joins TRBV9 to TRBJ1-6, with 8 bases matching TRBD1. Losses at the gene ends were 4 bases for V and 8 bases for J; bases not matched to a gene: 14. The CDR3 runs to 17 residues. Per germline, CDR1 SGDLS and CDR2 YYNGEE.

With regard to this clonotype: The junction shows a germline mismatch at one end, possibly a read error. The chain has TRBV29-1 and TRBJ2-7, with unresolved D. Germline V gene lookup returns CDR1 SQVTM and CDR2 ANQGSEA. The CDR3 runs to 13 residues. CDR3 sequence (DNA): TGCAGCGTTGTGCTGGACGCCCCCTACGGGCAGTACTTC. Residues: CSVVLDAPYGQYF.

This clonotype was recorded at least ten times. The rearrangement links TRBV14 to TRBJ1-1; TRBD1 aligns across 10 bases. V lost 5 bases and J lost 1; bases outside the gene matches: 13. CDR1 and CDR2 (germline): SGHDN, FVKESK. The CDR3 runs 18 residues. CDR3 residues: CASSISDRGVTKNTEAFF. DNA for the CDR3: TGTGCCAGCAGCATCTCGGACAGGGGGGTAACAAAGAACACTGAAGCTTTCTTT.

This clonotype was detected ten times or more. The chain links TRBV10-3 to TRBJ2-2; 7 bases are shared with TRBD1. The junction had 4 bases not matched to a gene; V was cut back by 7 bases and J by 2 bases. CDR1 and CDR2 from the germline V gene are ENHRY and SYGVKD. The CDR3 covers 14 residues. CDR3 bases: TGTGCCATCACCCGGGACAGCAACACCGGGGAGCTGTTTTTT. This codes for CAITRDSNTGELFF.

V and J are TRBV15 and TRBJ2-3; D might be TRBD2 (5 bases). CDR1 is LNHNV, CDR2 YYDKDF, per germline (reference sequence). The CDR3 is 12 residues long. V shed 5 bases and J shed 8 bases, with 11 bases lying between them. CDR3 region: CATSLRDGTQYF. CDR3 sequence (DNA): TGTGCCACCAGCTTGAGGGATGGTACGCAGTATTTT.

The J gene is TRBJ1-2, the V gene TRBV25-1, with TRBD1 identical over 10 bases. The CDR3 contains 15 residues. V lost 10 bases to trimming and J lost 7 bases; unmatched junction nucleotides: 15. Per germline, CDR1 MGHDK and CDR2 SYGVNS. CDR3: CATKEDRGMLRGYTF. The DNA of the CDR3 is TGTGCCACTAAAGAGGACAGGGGGATGTTACGTGGCTACACCTTC.

V gene TRBV5-6 combines with J gene TRBJ2-7; D unclear. CDR3 length equals 16 residues. Trimming cost V 5 bases and J 3 bases, with 21 bases left between them. Germline V gene sequence: CDR1 SGHDT, CDR2 YYEEEE. The CDR3 reads CASSNPGLTPYYEQYF. DNA for the CDR3: TGTGCCAGCAGTAACCCGGGCCTCACTCCCTACTACGAGCAGTACTTC. The full variable domain, rest sourced from reference TRBV5-6 and TRBJ2-7, is DAGVTQSPTHLIKTRGQQVTLRCSPKSGHDTVSWYQQALGQGPQFIFQYYEEEERQRGNFPDRFSGHQFPNYSSELNVNALLLGDSALYLCASSNPGLTPYYEQYFGPGTRLTVT.